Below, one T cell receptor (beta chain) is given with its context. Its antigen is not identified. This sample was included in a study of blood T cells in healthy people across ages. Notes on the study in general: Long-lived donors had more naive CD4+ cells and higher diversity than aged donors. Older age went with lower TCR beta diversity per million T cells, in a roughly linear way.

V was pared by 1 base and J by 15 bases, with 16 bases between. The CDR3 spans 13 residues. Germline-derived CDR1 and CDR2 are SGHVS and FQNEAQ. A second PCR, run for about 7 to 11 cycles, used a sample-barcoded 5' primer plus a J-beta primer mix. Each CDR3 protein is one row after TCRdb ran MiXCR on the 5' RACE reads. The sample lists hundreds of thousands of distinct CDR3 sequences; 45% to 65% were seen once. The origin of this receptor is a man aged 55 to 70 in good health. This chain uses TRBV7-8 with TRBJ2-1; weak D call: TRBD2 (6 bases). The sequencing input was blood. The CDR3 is CASSLVPGECSFF. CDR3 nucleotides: TGTGCCAGCAGCTTAGTACCGGGGGAGTGTTCGTTCTTC.